One T cell receptor (beta chain) is described in this entry. These data belong to a study of CD8+ T cells in alopecia areata. Sequencing used cDNA as its template, made by extracting RNA and reverse transcribing it. Profiled with immunoSEQ multiplex PCR; TCRdb holds only in-frame clones, not every one. The sample shows 150,000 or so clones, more than 75% of them seen only once. With 5 bases removed from V and 6 bases from J, the gap between germline ends came to 13 bases. This CDR3 is built from 13 residues. The germline V gene encodes CDR1 MNHEY and CDR2 SMNVEV (reference sequence). Alopecia areata patients had lesional scalp punch biopsies and peripheral blood taken from them.

The starting material was CD8+ T cells sorted from blood, obtained at week 0. The sequence was collected from a human donor with alopecia areata. The gene calls are TRBV27 and TRBJ1-2; perhaps TRBD1 as D (6 bases). CDR3: CASSVLRGDGYTF. The CDR3 bases are TGTGCCAGCAGTGTACTAAGGGGGGATGGCTACACCTTC.